Listed below are T cell receptor beta chains from one sample, sequenced in a study of shared clonotypes between healthy human individuals. Only in-frame clones appear in the TCRdb table, and some are missing; sequencing was by immunoSEQ multiplex PCR. The table lists about 680,000 clones, about 74% of them singletons. Material: memory CD4+ T cells sorted from blood. These TCRs come from a woman aged 25 to 39 in good health. Both conserved end residues are trimmed from each CDR3. The order of the fields is J gene, V gene, CDR3 protein.

>TRBJ1-4|TRBV9
ASSSQATNEKLF
>TRBJ2-7|TRBV28
ASSSQIGHLYEQY
>TRBJ2-2|TRBV5-4
ASSLPGLAASNTGELF
>TRBJ2-7|TRBV5-1
ASSLVGTSRSPSYEQY
>TRBJ2-3|TRBV5-1
ASSLPQGDADTQY
>TRBJ1-2|TRBV6-1
ASSVTGIHGYT
>TRBJ2-4|TRBV19
ASSIGGAVAKNIQY
>TRBJ1-2|TRBV27
ASSPGRPYGYT
>TRBJ1-1|TRBV6-1
ASREQGMNTEAF
>TRBJ1-2|TRBV28
ASSFSGVSGLYGYT
>TRBJ1-2|TRBV19
ASSQGSGSNYGYT
>TRBJ2-1|TRBV28
ASSLQFLSSYNEQF
>TRBJ2-1|TRBV4-1
ASSQVDMGLSSYNEQF
>TRBJ2-7|TRBV2
ASSTGLGTYEQY
>TRBJ2-1|TRBV2
ASRVGLAGNNEQF
>TRBJ2-4|TRBV7-2
ASSRRPVVVSKNIQY
>TRBJ1-5|TRBV6-5
ASSPGAGAYQPQH
>TRBJ2-7|TRBV5-6
ASSRPGRIYEQY